One and the same sample provided the 2 T cell receptor beta chains below, sequenced in a study of blood T cell repertoires in COVID-19. Libraries were prepared by immunoSEQ multiplex PCR; TCRdb keeps only in-frame clonotypes and omits some of them. The sample records approximately 78,000 clones, around 90% being singletons. The sequenced sample was peripheral blood. The receptors were sampled from a man aged 50 or older with acute or convalescent COVID-19.

This clone was counted between two and nine times. The rearrangement uses TRBV6-6 and TRBJ2-7; D unclear. The CDR3 sequence is 14 residues long. Per the germline V gene, CDR1 is MNHNY and CDR2 is SVGAGI (reference sequence). Trimming stripped 3 bases from V and 6 bases from J, with 15 bases between. CDR3: CASSYRVETSEQYF. The CDR3 coding sequence is TGTGCCAGCAGTTATCGAGTAGAAACTTCCGAGCAGTACTTC.

On this clone: One end of the junction fails to match germline, which may point to a read error. The rearrangement links TRBV5-1 to TRBJ2-5; 9 bases map to TRBD2. The CDR3 runs to 15 residues. CDR1 and CDR2 (germline): SGHRS, YFSETQ. CDR3 nucleotide sequence: TGCGCCAGCAGGTTGGGTGCTAGCGGGGAGGAGACCCAGTACTTC. Translation gives CASRLGASGEETQYF.